The TCR beta chain under discussion was sequenced for a study of T cells in tuberculosis. Only in-frame clones appear in the TCRdb table, and some are missing; sequencing was by immunoSEQ multiplex PCR. The sample lists roughly 60,000 clones; about 86% were seen once. After thawing and overnight rest, PBMC were stained with GMM-loaded CD1B tetramer, viability dye and anti-CD3 for sorting. CD1B tetramers were loaded with Rhodococcus equi-derived C32 glucose monomycolate. The trim removed 0 bases at V and 8 bases at J, leaving 1 base unmatched. Per germline, CDR1 ENHRY and CDR2 SYGVKD. The CDR3 is 16 amino acids.

Input material: CD1b-GMM tetramer-negative cells sorted from PBMCs. This receptor was taken from an adult woman with latent tuberculosis. The V and J genes are TRBV10-3 and TRBJ2-1, with TRBD2 identical over 16 bases. This CDR3 reads CAISESGLAGGYEQFF. CDR3 nucleotides: TGTGCCATCAGTGAGTCGGGACTAGCGGGAGGGTATGAGCAGTTCTTC.